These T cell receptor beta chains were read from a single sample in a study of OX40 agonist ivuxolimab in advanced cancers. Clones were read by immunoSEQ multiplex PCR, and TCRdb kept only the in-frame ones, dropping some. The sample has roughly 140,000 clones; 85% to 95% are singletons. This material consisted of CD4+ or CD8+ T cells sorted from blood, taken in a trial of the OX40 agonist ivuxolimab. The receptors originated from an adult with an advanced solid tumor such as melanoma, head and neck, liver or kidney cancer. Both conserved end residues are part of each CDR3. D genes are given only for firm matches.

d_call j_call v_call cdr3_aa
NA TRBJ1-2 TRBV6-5 CASSYGPGFYGYTF
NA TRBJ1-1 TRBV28 CASSLRQLNTEAFF
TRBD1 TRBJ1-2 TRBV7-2 CASSRRTGEDGYTF
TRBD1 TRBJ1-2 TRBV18 CASSPRQGNYGYTF
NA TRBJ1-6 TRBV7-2 CASSHGLLNSPLHF
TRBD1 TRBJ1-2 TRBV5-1 CASAGQGAGYGYTF
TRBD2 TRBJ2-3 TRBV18 CASSPLTSGRATDTQYF
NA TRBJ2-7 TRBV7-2 CASSLGTLFMTEQYF
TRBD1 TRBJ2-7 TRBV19 CASRQGREQYF
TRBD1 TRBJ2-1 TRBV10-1 CASSDRTGPAEQFF
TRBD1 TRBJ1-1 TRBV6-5 CASSVTGATEAFF
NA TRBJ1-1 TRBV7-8 CASSIRGAPNTEAFF
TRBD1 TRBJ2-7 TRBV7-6 CASSQQGVEQYF
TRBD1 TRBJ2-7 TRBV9 CASSARPADRGGNYEQYF
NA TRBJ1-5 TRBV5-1 CASSDGQSNQPQHF
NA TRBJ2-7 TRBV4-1 CASSQDRSTYEQYF
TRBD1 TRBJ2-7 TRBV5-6 CASSKGQGDPSEQYF
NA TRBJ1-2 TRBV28 CASSVGVNYGYTF
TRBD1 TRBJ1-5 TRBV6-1 CASGGQSNQPQHF
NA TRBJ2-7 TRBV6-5 CASSQTASYEQYF
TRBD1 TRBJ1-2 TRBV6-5 CASRQDRGIYGYTF
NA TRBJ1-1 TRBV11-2 CASSPRAEAFF
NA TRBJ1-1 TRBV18 CASSPRLIGDRNTEAFF
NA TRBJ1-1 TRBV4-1 CASSQVGRGARNTEAFF
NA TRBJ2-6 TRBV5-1 CASSSRGTPGANVLTF
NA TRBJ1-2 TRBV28 CASTQGYSNYGYTF